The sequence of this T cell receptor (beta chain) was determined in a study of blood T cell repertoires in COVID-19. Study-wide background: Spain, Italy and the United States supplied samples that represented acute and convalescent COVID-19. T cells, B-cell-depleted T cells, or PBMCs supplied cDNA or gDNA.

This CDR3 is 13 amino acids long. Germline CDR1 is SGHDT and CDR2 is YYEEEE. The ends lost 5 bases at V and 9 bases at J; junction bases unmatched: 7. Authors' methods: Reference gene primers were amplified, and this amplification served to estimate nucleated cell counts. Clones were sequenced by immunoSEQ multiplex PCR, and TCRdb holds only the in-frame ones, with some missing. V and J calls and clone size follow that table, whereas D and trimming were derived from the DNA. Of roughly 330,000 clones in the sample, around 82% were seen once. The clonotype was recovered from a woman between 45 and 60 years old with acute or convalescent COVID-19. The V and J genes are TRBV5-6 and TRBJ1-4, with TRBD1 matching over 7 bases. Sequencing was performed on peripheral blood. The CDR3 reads CASSRGTVQKLFF. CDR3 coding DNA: TGTGCCAGCAGTCGCGGGACAGTTCAAAAACTGTTTTTT. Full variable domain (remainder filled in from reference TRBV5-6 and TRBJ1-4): DAGVTQSPTHLIKTRGQQVTLRCSPKSGHDTVSWYQQALGQGPQFIFQYYEEEERQRGNFPDRFSGHQFPNYSSELNVNALLLGDSALYLCASSRGTVQKLFFGSGTQLSVL.